Listed below are T cell receptor beta chains from one sample, sequenced in a study of blood T cell repertoires in COVID-19. Here immunoSEQ multiplex PCR was the method, and the copy in TCRdb shows in-frame clones only, minus some. Among around 270,000 clones, 88% were seen once, and the ten largest hold 2.5% to 4%. The sequenced sample consisted of PBMCs or T cells enriched from blood (not recorded which). The receptor set was obtained from a woman aged 35 to 49 who had been exposed to COVID-19. Each CDR3 is given with its conserved first and last residue. D genes are given only for firm matches. Size tells how often a clone was seen (once, few, many) or the class of an expanded clone, and some rows leave it out.

>TRBV5-1|TRBJ1-5|TRBD1|.
CASSLAGDRYQPQHF
TGCGCCAGCAGCTTGGCTGGGGACAGATATCAGCCCCAGCATTTT
>TRBV5-4|TRBJ2-3|.|.
CASSATDLAADTQYF
TGTGCCAGCAGCGCCACCGACTTAGCCGCAGATACGCAGTATTTT
>TRBV7-3|TRBJ2-2|TRBD1|.
CASSATGGDTGELFF
TGTGCCAGCAGCGCCACAGGGGGCGACACCGGGGAGCTGTTTTTT
>TRBV12-3/TRBV12-4|TRBJ1-1|.|.
CASSPDGTEAFF
TGTGCCAGCAGTCCCGACGGGACTGAAGCTTTCTTT
>TRBV11-2|TRBJ1-6|.|.
CASSFSGRGNSPLHF
TGTGCCAGCAGCTTCAGTGGCAGGGGAAATTCACCCCTCCACTTT
>TRBV6-2/TRBV6-3|TRBJ2-1|TRBD1|.
CASSYRTGGYNEQFF
TGTGCCAGCAGTTACAGGACAGGGGGCTACAATGAGCAGTTCTTC
>TRBV12-5|TRBJ2-1|TRBD2|once
CASGLAGLGDEQFF
TGTGCTAGTGGGCTAGCGGGACTCGGGGATGAGCAGTTCTTC
>TRBV6-6|TRBJ1-6|TRBD1|.
CASSYRDRGASPLHF
TGTGCCAGCAGTTACCGGGACAGGGGGGCCTCACCCCTCCACTTT
>TRBV18|TRBJ2-2|TRBD2|.
CASSPQGTSGSTGELFF
TGTGCCAGCTCACCTCAGGGTACTAGCGGGAGCACCGGGGAGCTGTTTTTT
>TRBV5-1|TRBJ1-4|TRBD1|.
CASSFGRGRNEKLFF
TGTGCCAGCAGCTTCGGCAGGGGGAGAAATGAAAAACTGTTTTTT
>TRBV28|TRBJ1-2|TRBD1|.
CASSFSGRQGAFSDYGYTF
TGTGCCAGCAGTTTTAGTGGGCGGCAGGGGGCCTTTTCGGACTATGGCTACACCTTC
>TRBV3-1/TRBV3-2|TRBJ2-7|.|.
CASSLTGYEQYF
TGTGCCAGCAGCCTGACAGGCTACGAGCAGTACTTC
>TRBV7-9|TRBJ1-4|.|.
CASKPKMDEKLFF
TGTGCCAGCAAGCCAAAGATGGATGAAAAACTGTTTTTT
>TRBV6-5|TRBJ1-2|TRBD1|.
CASSWTGTNYGYTF
TGTGCCAGCAGCTGGACAGGAACCAACTATGGCTACACCTTC
>TRBV4-3|TRBJ2-1|.|.
CASSQDAGVKQFF
TGCGCCAGCAGCCAAGATGCAGGGGTGAAGCAGTTCTTC
>TRBV24-1|TRBJ2-2|TRBD1|.
CATSDWETGGTGELFF
TGTGCCACCAGTGATTGGGAGACAGGGGGCACCGGGGAGCTGTTTTTT
>TRBV28|TRBJ1-5|TRBD1|.
CASRSDRGRGNQPQHF
TGTGCCAGCAGATCGGACAGGGGGCGCGGGAATCAGCCCCAGCATTTT
>TRBV11-1|TRBJ1-3|.|once
CASSFRTLGGPGTIYF
TGTGCCAGCAGCTTTCGAACCCTCGGGGGACCTGGCACCATATATTTT
>TRBV6-2/TRBV6-3|TRBJ1-1|.|.
CASGRQENTEAFF
TGTGCCAGCGGCCGACAAGAGAACACTGAAGCTTTCTTT
>TRBV9|TRBJ1-2|.|.
CASSTDTLNYGYTF
TGTGCCAGCAGCACCGACACCCTGAACTATGGCTACACCTTC
>TRBV30|TRBJ2-3|.|.
CAWSAGTSTDTQYF
TGTGCCTGGAGCGCTGGGACTAGCACAGATACGCAGTATTTT
>TRBV19|TRBJ2-1|TRBD1|once
CASSIGVRGQNEQFF
TGTGCCAGTAGTATAGGAGTCAGGGGGCAAAATGAGCAGTTCTTC
>TRBV30|TRBJ1-5|.|.
CAWEGGFGGNQPQHF
TGTGCCTGGGAAGGAGGGTTTGGGGGCAATCAGCCCCAGCATTTT
>TRBV28|TRBJ2-3|TRBD2|.
CASSSERGTSTDTQYF
TGTGCCAGCAGTTCGGAGCGGGGGACTAGCACAGATACGCAGTATTTT
>TRBV3-1/TRBV3-2|TRBJ1-1|.|few
CASSQDDKAGNTEAFF
TGTGCCAGCAGCCAAGACGATAAAGCAGGGAACACTGAAGCTTTCTTT
>TRBV11-2|TRBJ1-5|.|.
CASSLGGTYSNQPQHF
TGTGCCAGCAGCTTAGGGGGGACTTATAGCAATCAGCCCCAGCATTTT
>TRBV24-1|TRBJ1-1|TRBD1|few
CATKIRDRAEAFF
TGTGCCACCAAGATCCGGGACAGGGCTGAAGCTTTCTTT
>TRBV24-1|TRBJ2-1|.|once
CATSDGQVGGWVNEQFF
TGTGCCACCAGTGACGGCCAGGTGGGGGGATGGGTCAATGAGCAGTTCTTC
>TRBV4-1|TRBJ2-5|TRBD2|.
CASSRLAGVLKTQYF
TGCGCCAGCAGCCGACTAGCGGGAGTGCTGAAGACCCAGTACTTC
>TRBV6-5|TRBJ2-7|TRBD1|.
CASNGPGQWSNEQYF
TGTGCCAGCAACGGACCGGGACAGTGGAGCAACGAGCAGTACTTC
>TRBV28|TRBJ1-3|TRBD1|.
CASKPPGTVGTIYF
TGTGCCAGCAAACCCCCTGGGACAGTTGGCACCATATATTTT